This TCR beta chain derives from a study of T cell repertoires in cytomegalovirus infection. At the level of the study: HLA-C-restricted CMV epitopes, recently identified, and well-studied HLA-B-restricted ones were used by the study. It was the public TCR beta signatures that indicated both CMV infection and matching HLA type.

V lost 7 bases and J lost 6; bases outside the gene matches: 8. The CDR3 consists of 14 residues. MiXCR, run by TCRdb on the reads, gives a single entry per CDR3 protein. The sample lists fewer than 950,000 distinct CDR3 sequences; around a third were seen once. Worth noting for this clonotype: What it recognizes is unknown.

The specimen comprised cultured CD8+ T cells from PBMCs, sampled from culture after CMV antigen stimulation. The gene calls are TRBV12-3 or TRBV12-4 and TRBJ2-2; 7 nucleotides align to TRBD1. The source is a human donor in good health (CMV status not recorded). Some clones in this sample may be carry-over from other donors' samples. The CDR3 here is CASTPTGMAGELFF. CDR3 coding DNA: TGTGCCAGCACCCCGACAGGGATGGCCGGGGAGCTGTTTTTT.